The 7 T cell receptor beta chains presented below share a single source sample, sequenced in a study of blood T cell repertoires in COVID-19. The table came from immunoSEQ multiplex PCR; TCRdb's copy has only in-frame clones and leaves some out. The table records some 260,000 clones, approximately 90% of them present only once. Sequencing was performed on peripheral blood. The receptors were gathered from a woman aged 25 to 45 with COVID-19, enrolled during active disease.

The V and J genes are TRBV7-9 and TRBJ1-2, with D uncertain. The CDR3 runs 13 residues. The germline V gene has CDR1 SEHNR and CDR2 FQNEAQ (reference sequence). The ends were cut back, 5 bases at V and 4 bases at J, with 11 bases in the middle. Here the CDR3 DNA reads TGTGCCAGCAGCCTAGAGGCAGGCTATGGCTACACCTTC. Protein product: CASSLEAGYGYTF.

J is TRBJ1-4 and V is TRBV5-4; 12 bases match TRBD1. V shed 2 bases and J 7 bases; nucleotides not matched to a gene: 6. This CDR3 region has 16 residues. The V gene's germline CDR1 is SGHNT and CDR2 YYREEE (reference sequence). The chain's CDR3 is CASSFGRDRGREKLFF. In DNA, the CDR3 is TGTGCCAGCAGCTTTGGGAGGGACAGGGGGCGTGAAAAACTGTTTTTT.

The sample holds one count of this clone. The CDR3 here is CAISEVGGPYEQYF. The CDR3 DNA follows: TGTGCCATCAGTGAAGTGGGAGGGCCCTACGAGCAGTACTTC. The chain couples TRBV10-3 to TRBJ2-7; 7 bases map to TRBD2. Germline CDR1 reads ENHRY; CDR2 reads SYGVKD. V lost 3 bases to trimming and J lost 2 bases; unmatched junction nucleotides: 4. The CDR3 totals 14 residues.

The gene calls are TRBV20-1 and TRBJ2-3; TRBD2 matches 10 bases. The germline CDR1 and CDR2 sequences are DFQATT and SNEGSKA (reference sequence). The CDR3 has 17 amino acids. The V segment lost 3 bases and the J segment 3 bases; nucleotides outside the gene matches: 12. The CDR3 nucleotides are TGCAGTGCTAGTCAGGGGTGGCTAGCGGGAGTGACAGATACGCAGTATTTT. Translating gives CSASQGWLAGVTDTQYF.

The DNA for the CDR3 is TGCGCCAGCAGCCATAGCGGGGGGACAGATACGCAGTATTTT. Encoded protein: CASSHSGGTDTQYF. The genes are TRBV4-3 and TRBJ2-3; 10 nucleotides match TRBD2. Germline trimming cut 3 bases from V and 3 bases from J; bases unmatched to any gene: 0. This CDR3 has 14 amino acids. CDR1 LGHNA and CDR2 YSLEER come from the germline V gene.

DNA for the CDR3: TGTGCCAGCAGTTACTATGCCGGCGGGAGGGTGAATGAGCAGTTCTTC. Protein: CASSYYAGGRVNEQFF. The chain employs TRBV6-2 or TRBV6-3 and TRBJ2-1, with TRBD2 matching 9 bases. The CDR3 totals 16 residues. CDR1 MNHEY and CDR2 SVGEGT come from the germline V gene. The J segment lost 7 bases and the V segment lost 1 base, leaving 8 bases of the junction unmatched.

The genes are TRBV7-2 and TRBJ1-2, with 10 bases identical to TRBD1. Germline V gene data show CDR1 as SGHTA and CDR2 as FQGNSA. This CDR3 spans 13 amino acids. V lost 5 bases and J lost 12; bases outside the gene matches: 9. The CDR3 nucleotides are TGTGCCAGCAGCCCAGTCAGGGACAGGGGCGACACCTTC. Translating it yields CASSPVRDRGDTF.